The sequence of this T cell receptor beta chain was determined in a study of response to subunit inactivated influenza vaccine. General study findings and limits: Authors suggested each seasonal flu vaccination may recruit only limited numbers of new T cells.

Each CDR3 protein is one row after TCRdb ran MiXCR on the RT-PCR reads. The sample lists just over 300,000 distinct CDR3 sequences, over 20% occurring once. This clonotype has only a few counts. The target antigen is unknown. Germline V gene data show CDR1 as MNHEY and CDR2 as SVGEGT. J gave up 1 base and V 6 bases, and 9 bases lay outside the gene matches. The CDR3 extends over 16 amino acids. The chain recombines TRBV6-2 or TRBV6-3 with TRBJ2-3; 8 bases fit TRBD1. The TCR comes from a man aged 50-75 years who received an inactivated influenza vaccine. The specimen comprised PBMCs from blood, sampled 21 months after vaccination. CDR3: CASSGLTGVRTDTQYF. The CDR3 DNA reads TGTGCCAGCAGCGGATTGACAGGGGTTCGCACAGATACGCAGTATTTT.